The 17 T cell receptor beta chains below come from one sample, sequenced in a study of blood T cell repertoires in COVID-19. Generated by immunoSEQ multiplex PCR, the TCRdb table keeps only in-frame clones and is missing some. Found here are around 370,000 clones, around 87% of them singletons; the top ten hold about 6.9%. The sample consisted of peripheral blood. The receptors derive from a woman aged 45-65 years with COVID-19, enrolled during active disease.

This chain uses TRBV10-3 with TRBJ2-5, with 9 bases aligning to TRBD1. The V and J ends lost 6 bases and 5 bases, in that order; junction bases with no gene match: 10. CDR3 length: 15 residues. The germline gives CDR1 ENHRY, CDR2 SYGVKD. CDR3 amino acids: CAIRKGTGYEETQYF. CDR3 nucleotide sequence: TGTGCCATCAGAAAGGGGACAGGGTATGAGGAGACCCAGTACTTC.

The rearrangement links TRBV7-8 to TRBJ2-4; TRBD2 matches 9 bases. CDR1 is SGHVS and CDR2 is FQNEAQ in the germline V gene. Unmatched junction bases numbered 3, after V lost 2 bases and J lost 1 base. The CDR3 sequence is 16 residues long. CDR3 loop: CASSLLAGAAKNIQYF. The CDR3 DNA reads TGTGCCAGCAGCTTATTAGCGGGAGCGGCCAAAAACATTCAGTACTTC.

CDR3 protein: CASSLVRLAGGNEQFF. The DNA for the CDR3 is TGTGCCAGCAGCTTAGTTAGGCTAGCGGGGGGAAATGAGCAGTTCTTC. The V call is TRBV7-3, the J call TRBJ2-1, with 11 bases aligning to TRBD2. The CDR3 is made up of 16 amino acids. From germline, CDR1 is SGHTA and CDR2 FQGTGA. The J segment lost 7 bases and the V segment lost 2 bases, leaving 7 bases of the junction unmatched.

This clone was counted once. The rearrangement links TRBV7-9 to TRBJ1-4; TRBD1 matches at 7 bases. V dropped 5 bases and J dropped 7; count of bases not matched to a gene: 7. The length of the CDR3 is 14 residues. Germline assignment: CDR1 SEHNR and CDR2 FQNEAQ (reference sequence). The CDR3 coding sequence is TGTGCCAGCAGCCCTACAGGGGAAGGTGAAAAACTGTTTTTT. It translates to CASSPTGEGEKLFF.

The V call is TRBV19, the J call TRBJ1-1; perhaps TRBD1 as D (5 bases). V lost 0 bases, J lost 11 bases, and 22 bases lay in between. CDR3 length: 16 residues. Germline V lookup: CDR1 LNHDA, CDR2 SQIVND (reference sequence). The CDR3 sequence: CASSIEGQGRPRAAFF. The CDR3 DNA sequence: TGTGCCAGTAGTATAGAAGGCCAGGGTCGGCCCCGGGCGGCTTTCTTT.

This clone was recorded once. In DNA form, the CDR3 reads TGTGCCAGCAGCTTAGTAGAGCAGTTCTTC. This sequence encodes CASSLVEQFF. The chain links TRBV7-2 to TRBJ2-1; D uncertain. Germline V lookup: CDR1 SGHTA, CDR2 FQGNSA. Between the trimmed V and J ends, which lost 1 base and 10 bases, there was a span of 2 bases. This CDR3 spans 10 amino acids.

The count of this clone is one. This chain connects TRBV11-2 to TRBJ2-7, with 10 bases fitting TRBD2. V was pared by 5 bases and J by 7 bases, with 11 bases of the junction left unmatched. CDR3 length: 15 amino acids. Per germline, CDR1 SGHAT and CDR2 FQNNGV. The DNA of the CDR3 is TGTGCCAGCAGCCAGGCCCTAGCGGGAGAGGTTGAGCAGTACTTC. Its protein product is CASSQALAGEVEQYF.

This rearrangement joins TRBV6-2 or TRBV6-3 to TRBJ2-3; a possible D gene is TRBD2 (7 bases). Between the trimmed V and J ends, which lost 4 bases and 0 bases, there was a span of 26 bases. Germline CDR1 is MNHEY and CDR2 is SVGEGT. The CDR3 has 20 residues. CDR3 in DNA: TGTGCCAGCAGTTCAAACCTACCCCGGGCGGGGGCAACTAGCACAGATACGCAGTATTTT. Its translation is CASSSNLPRAGATSTDTQYF.

In DNA form, the CDR3 reads TGTGCCAGCAGCCATGGGACTAGCGGGACCTACGAGCAGTACTTC. It codes for CASSHGTSGTYEQYF. V is TRBV3-1 (or the pseudogene TRBV3-2) and J is TRBJ2-7; 13 nucleotides align to TRBD2. There are 15 residues in the CDR3. V dropped 3 bases and J dropped 2; count of bases not matched to a gene: 1. The germline V gene has CDR1 LGHDT and CDR2 YNNKEL (reference sequence).

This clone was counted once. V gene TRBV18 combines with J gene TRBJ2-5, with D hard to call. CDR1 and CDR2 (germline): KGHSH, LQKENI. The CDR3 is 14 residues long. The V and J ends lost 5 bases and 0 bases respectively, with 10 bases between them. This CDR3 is CASSSTPYQETQYF. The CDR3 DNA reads TGTGCCAGCTCATCCACACCGTACCAAGAGACCCAGTACTTC.

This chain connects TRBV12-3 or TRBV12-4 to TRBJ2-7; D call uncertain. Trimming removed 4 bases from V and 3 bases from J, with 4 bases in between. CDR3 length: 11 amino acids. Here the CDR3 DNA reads TGTGCCAGCAGTTCCGTCTACGAGCAGTACTTC. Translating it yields CASSSVYEQYF.

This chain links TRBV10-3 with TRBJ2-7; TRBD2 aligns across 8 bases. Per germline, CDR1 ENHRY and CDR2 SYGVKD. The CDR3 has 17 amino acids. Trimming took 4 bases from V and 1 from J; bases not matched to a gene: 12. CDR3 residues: CAISGAGGAGGSYEQYF. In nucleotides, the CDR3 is TGTGCCATCAGTGGGGCCGGTGGCGCGGGAGGATCCTACGAGCAGTACTTC.

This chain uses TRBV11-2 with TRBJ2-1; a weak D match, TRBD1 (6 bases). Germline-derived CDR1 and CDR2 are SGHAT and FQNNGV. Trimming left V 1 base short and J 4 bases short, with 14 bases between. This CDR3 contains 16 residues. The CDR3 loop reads CASSLVGGIAYNEQFF. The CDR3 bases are TGTGCCAGCAGCTTAGTTGGGGGCATAGCATACAATGAGCAGTTCTTC.

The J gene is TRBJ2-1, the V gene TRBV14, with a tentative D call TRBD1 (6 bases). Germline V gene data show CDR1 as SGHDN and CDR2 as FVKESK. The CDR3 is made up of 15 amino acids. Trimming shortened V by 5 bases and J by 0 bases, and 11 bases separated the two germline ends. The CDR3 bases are TGTGCCAGCAGCTCAGGGGTGAGCTCCTACAATGAGCAGTTCTTC. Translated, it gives CASSSGVSSYNEQFF.

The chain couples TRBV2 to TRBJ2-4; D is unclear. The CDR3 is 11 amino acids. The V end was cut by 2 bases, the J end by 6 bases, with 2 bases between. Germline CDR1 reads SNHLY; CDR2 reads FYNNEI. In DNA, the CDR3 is TGTGCCAGCAGTGAACGAAACATTCAGTACTTC. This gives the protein CASSERNIQYF.

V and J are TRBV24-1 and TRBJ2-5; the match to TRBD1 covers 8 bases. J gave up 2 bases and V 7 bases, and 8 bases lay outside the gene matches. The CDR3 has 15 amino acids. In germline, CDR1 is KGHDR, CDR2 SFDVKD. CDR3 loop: CATSPGTGLQETQYF. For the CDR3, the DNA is TGTGCCACCAGCCCCGGGACAGGTCTTCAAGAGACCCAGTACTTC.

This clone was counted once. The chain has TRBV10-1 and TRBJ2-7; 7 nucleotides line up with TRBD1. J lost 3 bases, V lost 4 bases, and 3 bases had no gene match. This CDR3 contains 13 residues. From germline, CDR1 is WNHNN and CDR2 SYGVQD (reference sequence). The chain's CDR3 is CASSVSGGYEQYF. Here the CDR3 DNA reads TGCGCCAGCAGTGTTTCAGGGGGCTACGAGCAGTACTTC.